This T cell receptor (beta chain) was documented in a study of blood T cell repertoires in COVID-19. Across the study: Whether acute or convalescent, the COVID-19 samples came from the United States, Italy and Spain. PBMCs, B-cell-depleted T cells, or T cells provided the cDNA or gDNA that made up the material.

Participants' reported clinical history set cohort assignment. Either two negative PCRs, clearance, or symptom resolution qualified Cohort 3 donors as recovered. J lost 5 bases, V lost 4 bases, and 6 bases had no gene match. The CDR3 is 15 residues long. CDR1 SEHNR and CDR2 FQNEAQ come from the germline V gene (reference sequence). The protocol was immunoSEQ multiplex PCR, while the TCRdb copy is restricted to in-frame clones and leaves out a portion. The sample contains over 130,000 clones, about 79% of which appear only once. This TCR derives from a woman aged 45-65 years who had recovered from COVID-19. The sequenced sample was PBMCs or T cells enriched from blood (not recorded which). The chain carries TRBV7-9 and TRBJ2-7; the match to TRBD2 covers 12 bases. The CDR3 loop reads CASSSRLAGAHEQYF. In nucleotides, the CDR3 is TGTGCCAGCAGCTCGAGACTAGCGGGAGCCCACGAGCAGTACTTC.